These 20 T cell receptor beta chains share one sample of origin, sequenced in a study of T-cell memory formation after mild COVID-19 (dated by TCRdb to the early 2020s). Libraries were constructed by 5' RACE. Instrument used: Illumina NovaSeq 6000. TCRdb handled the public reads itself, with Q25 trimming in fastp and clone calling in MiXCR, and kept productive beta chains. Here each entry gathers all rows of one CDR3 protein and keeps the most common genes and DNA. The sample profile shows roughly 560,000 distinct CDR3 sequences; about 20% of them were found once. The leading ten clones occupy roughly an eighth of the sample. Source material: PBMCs or a T cell subset sorted from them (not recorded which). These receptors originate from an adult woman who had mild COVID-19 (a few samples of this study predate the infection). The sample titles of this study are shuffled in the database, so cell type and time point are left out; the donor was told from shared clones.

The rearrangement joins TRBV7-2 to TRBJ2-1; TRBD2 matches at 9 bases. Germline V gene data show CDR1 as SGHTA and CDR2 as FQGNSA. Losses at the gene ends were 0 bases for V and 2 bases for J; bases not matched to a gene: 5. The CDR3 runs to 17 residues. CDR3 DNA: TGTGCCAGCAGCTTAGCAGCTAGCGGGGTAACCTACAATGAGCAGTTCTTC. Amino acids: CASSLAASGVTYNEQFF.

The CDR3 sequence is CASTEGVLRGNQPQHF. As DNA, the CDR3 is TGTGCCAGCACCGAAGGAGTTCTAAGGGGGAATCAGCCCCAGCATTTT. The V call is TRBV6-1, the J call TRBJ1-5; tentative D call: TRBD1 (6 bases). CDR3 length: 16 amino acids. The V end was cut by 7 bases, the J end by 4 bases, with 20 bases between. Per germline, CDR1 MNHNS and CDR2 SASEGT.

The V call is TRBV6-2 or TRBV6-3, the J call TRBJ2-7; D possibly corresponds to TRBD2 (5 bases). This CDR3 spans 12 amino acids. Trimming removed 5 bases at V and 3 bases at J, with 8 bases between. In germline, CDR1 is MNHEY, CDR2 SVGEGT. The CDR3 spells CASSRTFYEQYF. The CDR3 nucleotides read TGTGCCAGCAGTCGGACTTTCTACGAGCAGTACTTC.

The chain carries TRBV7-3 and TRBJ2-5; tentative D call: TRBD2 (6 bases). The germline gives CDR1 SGHTA, CDR2 FQGTGA. Trimming removed 2 bases at V and 4 bases at J, with 11 bases between. This CDR3 has 14 residues. CDR3 in amino acids: CASSLGPEGETQYF. In nucleotides, the CDR3 is TGTGCCAGCAGCTTAGGACCGGAGGGAGAGACCCAGTACTTC.

In this sample, this clonotype turned up many times. The chain is built from TRBV7-6 and TRBJ2-5, with TRBD2 identical over 7 bases. The trim removed 4 bases at V and 0 bases at J, leaving 5 bases unmatched. The germline V gene encodes CDR1 SGHVS and CDR2 FNYEAQ. The CDR3 has 15 residues. The DNA for the CDR3 is TGTGCCAGCAGCTCCCTGGGGGGGGACCAAGAGACCCAGTACTTC. Amino acid sequence: CASSSLGGDQETQYF.

This clonotype was seen a few times. The chain has TRBV7-9 and TRBJ2-7, with D perhaps matching TRBD1 or TRBD2 (5 bases each). The germline CDR1 and CDR2 sequences are SEHNR and FQNEAQ (reference sequence). Trimming took 3 bases from V and 2 from J, leaving 14 bases between them. The CDR3 loop spans 15 amino acids. CDR3 protein: CASSLAGTLAYEQYF. The CDR3 DNA reads TGTGCCAGCAGCTTGGCCGGGACCTTGGCCTACGAGCAGTACTTC.

This chain uses TRBV14 with TRBJ1-1, with D tentatively TRBD1 (5 bases). Germline CDR1 and CDR2: SGHDN and FVKESK. This CDR3 spans 15 amino acids. Trimming took off 0 bases at V and 3 bases at J, with 11 bases between the two ends. CDR3 in amino acids: CASSQDRGVYTEAFF. The CDR3 DNA reads TGTGCCAGCAGCCAAGACCGGGGGGTGTACACTGAAGCTTTCTTT.

The V and J genes are TRBV7-9 and TRBJ1-1; D call uncertain. Germline V gene lookup returns CDR1 SEHNR and CDR2 FQNEAQ (reference sequence). With 0 bases removed from V and 1 base from J, the gap between germline ends came to 9 bases. This CDR3 spans 15 amino acids. The chain's CDR3 is CASSLALAGNTEAFF. The CDR3 DNA is TGTGCCAGCAGCTTAGCGCTGGCTGGGAACACTGAAGCTTTCTTT.

This clonotype has more than one count but fewer than ten. The J gene is TRBJ2-3, the V gene TRBV3-1, with a possible D match to TRBD1 (5 bases). Between the trimmed V and J ends, which lost 0 bases and 6 bases, there was a span of 16 bases. Germline CDR1 and CDR2: LGHDT and YNNKEL (reference sequence). This CDR3 contains 16 residues. The CDR3: CASSQDRADPPDTQYF. The CDR3 coding sequence is TGTGCCAGCAGCCAAGACAGGGCGGACCCCCCTGATACGCAGTATTTT.

This clonotype came up a few times. The gene calls are TRBV20-1 and TRBJ1-2, with 9 positions matching TRBD1. This CDR3 is 12 amino acids long. Germline lookup yields CDR1 DFQATT and CDR2 SNEGSKA (reference sequence). V dropped 4 bases and J dropped 7; count of bases not matched to a gene: 4. CDR3 residues: CSAIQGASGYTF. The CDR3 DNA reads TGCAGTGCTATACAGGGGGCGAGTGGCTACACCTTC.

CDR3 sequence (DNA): TGCAGCGTTGAACTAGCGGGAGTGAACACCGGGGAGCTGTTTTTT. As protein: CSVELAGVNTGELFF. This chain connects TRBV29-1 to TRBJ2-2, with 10 bases that match TRBD2. Germline CDR1 SQVTM, CDR2 ANQGSEA. J gave up 1 base and V 2 bases, and 1 base lay outside the gene matches. CDR3 length: 15 residues.

This chain links TRBV7-9 with TRBJ2-7; D is undetermined. Trimming left V 5 bases short and J 1 base short, with 12 bases between. The length of the CDR3 is 14 residues. The V gene's germline CDR1 is SEHNR and CDR2 FQNEAQ (reference sequence). The CDR3: CASSLPAESYEQYF. The CDR3 nucleotides are TGTGCCAGCAGCCTGCCGGCAGAATCCTACGAGCAGTACTTC.

This clonotype was seen more than once but under ten times. The rearrangement links TRBV12-3 or TRBV12-4 to TRBJ2-6, with D possibly TRBD1 on 6 matching bases. V dropped 5 bases and J dropped 1 base, with 15 bases sitting between them. The CDR3 runs to 17 residues. Here the CDR3 reads CASSLRTGTSGANVLTF. CDR3 DNA: TGTGCCAGCAGTCTACGCACAGGGACATCTGGGGCCAACGTCCTGACTTTC.

This clonotype was observed at least ten times. V is TRBV12-3 or TRBV12-4 and J is TRBJ2-3; no clear D. CDR3 size: 12 residues. V dropped 2 bases and J dropped 4 bases, with 4 bases sitting between them. CDR3 loop: CASSLYSDTQYF. CDR3 coding DNA: TGTGCCAGCAGTTTATACTCAGATACGCAGTATTTT.

This clonotype has only a few counts. The V gene is TRBV15, the J gene TRBJ2-1; D perhaps matches TRBD1 (5 bases). This CDR3 spans 13 amino acids. CDR1 and CDR2 from the germline V gene are LNHNV and YYDKDF (reference sequence). The V end lost 1 base, the J end lost 10 bases, and 11 bases lay between the germline ends. The CDR3 region has the DNA TGTGCCACCAGCAGAGGACAGACCAGCGAGCAGTTCTTC. Amino acid sequence: CATSRGQTSEQFF.

This clonotype was counted at least ten times. V is TRBV7-9 and J is TRBJ2-7; D unresolved. Germline lookup yields CDR1 SEHNR and CDR2 FQNEAQ (reference sequence). CDR3 length: 14 residues. V was trimmed by 2 bases and J by 2 bases, leaving 10 bases between them. CDR3 bases: TGTGCCAGCAGCTTACTGGGGATGGCCTACGAGCAGTACTTC. This codes for CASSLLGMAYEQYF.

In this sample, this clonotype turned up a few times. The J gene is TRBJ2-7, the V gene TRBV12-3 or TRBV12-4; possible D gene TRBD1, 5 bases. V lost 5 bases, J lost 3 bases, and 14 bases lay in between. The CDR3 covers 14 residues. This CDR3 reads CASSPHARGYEQYF. The DNA of the CDR3 is TGTGCCAGCAGTCCTCACGCAAGGGGCTACGAGCAGTACTTC.

The chain combines TRBV20-1 with TRBJ2-1, with TRBD2 matching over 7 bases. The CDR3 has 12 amino acids. J gave up 10 bases and V 3 bases, and 6 bases lay outside the gene matches. Germline CDR1 and CDR2: DFQATT and SNEGSKA (reference sequence). CDR3 bases: TGCAGTGCTAGCCAGGGAGGGGACGAGCAGTTCTTC. Translation gives CSASQGGDEQFF.

In this sample, this clonotype turned up a few times. V is TRBV7-3 and J is TRBJ2-1; tentative D call: TRBD2 (6 bases). From germline, CDR1 is SGHTA and CDR2 FQGTGA. This CDR3 has 14 amino acids. V was cut by 5 bases and J by 7 bases, with 15 bases left in between. CDR3 coding DNA: TGTGCCAGCAGCCCTGGGGGGATGGAAAATGAGCAGTTCTTC. It encodes CASSPGGMENEQFF.

J is TRBJ1-6 and V is TRBV11-2; 10 bases are a match to TRBD1. Germline assignment: CDR1 SGHAT and CDR2 FQNNGV. The CDR3 runs 18 residues. The V and J ends lost 0 bases and 4 bases, in that order; junction bases with no gene match: 6. For the CDR3, the DNA is TGTGCCAGCAGCTTAGATGCTGGGACAGGGGTTTATAATTCACCCCTCCACTTT. Protein product: CASSLDAGTGVYNSPLHF.